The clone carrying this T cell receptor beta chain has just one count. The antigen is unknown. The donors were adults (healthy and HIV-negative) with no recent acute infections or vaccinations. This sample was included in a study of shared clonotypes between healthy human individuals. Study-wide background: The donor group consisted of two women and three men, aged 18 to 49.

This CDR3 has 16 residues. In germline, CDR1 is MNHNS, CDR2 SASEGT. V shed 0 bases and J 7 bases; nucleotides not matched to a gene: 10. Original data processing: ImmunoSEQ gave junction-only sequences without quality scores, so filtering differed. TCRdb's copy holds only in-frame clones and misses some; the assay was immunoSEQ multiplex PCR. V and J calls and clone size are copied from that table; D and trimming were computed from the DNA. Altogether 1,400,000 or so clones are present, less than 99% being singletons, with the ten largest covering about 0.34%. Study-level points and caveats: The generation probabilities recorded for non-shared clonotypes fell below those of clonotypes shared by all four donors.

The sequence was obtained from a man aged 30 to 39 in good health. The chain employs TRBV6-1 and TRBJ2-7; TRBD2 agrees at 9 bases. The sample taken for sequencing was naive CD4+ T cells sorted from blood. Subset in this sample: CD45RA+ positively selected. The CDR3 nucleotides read TGTGCCAGCAGTGAAGCAGTCGGAGCGGGGGGTTTTGAGCAGTACTTC. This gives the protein CASSEAVGAGGFEQYF.